The T cell receptor beta chain under discussion was sequenced for a study of cytomegalovirus exposure and HLA in healthy donors. Study results and limitations: Later analysis showed TCR association rates varying by HLA locus, highest for DRB1 and lowest for HLA-C. A likely sequencing artifact accounted for one observed cluster of highly shared sequence variants. With further analysis later on, most CMV-associated TCR beta chains appeared HLA-restricted.

Donors counted as nominally healthy when sampled, yet unrecorded immune exposures were likely. This CDR3 has 15 amino acids. Unmatched junction bases numbered 2, after V lost 0 bases and J lost 2 bases. The germline gives CDR1 SGHNT, CDR2 YYREEE (reference sequence). The study ran its PCR with 60 Vbeta and 13 Jbeta primers. Method: immunoSEQ multiplex PCR; TCRdb's copy keeps in-frame clones and lacks some. The sample shows approximately 150,000 clones, 55% to 75% of them seen only once. This clone was recorded a few times. The antigen remains undetermined. Sequencing input: PBMCs. The gene calls are TRBV5-4 and TRBJ1-2; 9 bases map to TRBD1. This TCR came from a human donor in good health. The CDR3 DNA follows: TGTGCCAGCAGCTTGGGGGACAGGGTAAACTATGGCTACACCTTC. Translated, it gives CASSLGDRVNYGYTF.